A selection of T cell receptor beta chains follows, all from one sample in a study of T cells in Graves' hyperthyroidism and ophthalmopathy. TCRdb redid the calling of the multiplex PCR reads with MiXCR, one entry per CDR3 protein. The repertoire consists of some 350,000 distinct CDR3 sequences, with roughly 13% occurring once and the leading ten covering 30% to 40%. Sequencing was done on a sample of blood. The source is a woman aged 35 to 49 with Graves' ophthalmopathy. Both conserved end residues are part of each CDR3. The D gene is left open where the match is weak. A clone size is listed for some rows: how often the clone was seen (once, few, many), or a class if it is expanded.

TRBV2	-	TRBJ1-1	many	TGTGCCAGCAAGGAGAACACTGAAGCTTTCTTT	CASKENTEAFF
TRBV5-1	-	TRBJ1-1	-	TGCGCCAGCAGCCCTGCGGGGGTGGTTAACACTGAAGCTTTCTTT	CASSPAGVVNTEAFF
TRBV5-1	-	TRBJ2-2	few	TGCGCCAGCAGCTTGGCCTGGCGTTCCGGGGAGCTGTTTTTT	CASSLAWRSGELFF
TRBV11-3	-	TRBJ1-2	many	TGTGCCAGCAGCTTGATGGGGGGGCTCGGCTACACCTTC	CASSLMGGLGYTF
TRBV19	-	TRBJ1-4	-	TGTGCCAGTAGTATAATCGGCCTTCACCCTAATGAAAAACTGTTTTTT	CASSIIGLHPNEKLFF
TRBV7-9	-	TRBJ2-5	many	TGTGCCAGCAGGCCCTCGGGACGGGAGACCCAGTACTTC	CASRPSGRETQYF
TRBV12-3/TRBV12-4	-	TRBJ1-1	many	TGTGCCAGCAGCTACCAAGAGGGAGCTTTCTTT	CASSYQEGAFF
TRBV10-3	-	TRBJ1-2	many	TGTGCCATCAGTGAGGACAGGAATGATGGCTACACCTTC	CAISEDRNDGYTF
TRBV27	TRBD2	TRBJ2-7	many	TGTGCCAGCAGACCATGGACTAGCGCGCAGGTCTACGAGCAGTACTTC	CASRPWTSAQVYEQYF
TRBV7-9	-	TRBJ1-2	-	TGTGCCAGCAGCTCACGTCCGCAGCCCATCGAGATAAACTATGGCTACACCTTC	CASSSRPQPIEINYGYTF
TRBV5-1	-	TRBJ1-1	-	TGCGCCAGCAGAATTTCAGAAACTGAAGCTTTCTTT	CASRISETEAFF
TRBV19	TRBD1	TRBJ2-1	-	TGTGCCAGTAGTATTGGATCAGGGGGGCAGTTCTTC	CASSIGSGGQFF
TRBV29-1	TRBD2	TRBJ2-1	many	TGCAGCGTTGGTACTAGCGGAAATTACAATGAGCAGTTCTTC	CSVGTSGNYNEQFF
TRBV14	-	TRBJ2-1	-	TGTGCCAGCAGCCAACCCCGAGGGAGGTTGGACAATGAGCAGTTCTTC	CASSQPRGRLDNEQFF
TRBV6-5	-	TRBJ1-3	many	TGTGCCAGCAGTTCCTGGACTGGAAACACCATATATTTT	CASSSWTGNTIYF
TRBV24-1	TRBD2	TRBJ2-3	many	TGTGCCACCAGTGACCGCGGACTAGCGGGAGTTACAGATACGCAGTATTTT	CATSDRGLAGVTDTQYF
TRBV20-1	-	TRBJ2-3	many	TGCAGCCCTATGAGAGGCACAGATACGCAGTATTTT	CSPMRGTDTQYF
TRBV2	-	TRBJ2-1	once	TGTGCCAGCAGTGAGACCGGTAATGAGCAGTTCTTC	CASSETGNEQFF
TRBV2	-	TRBJ2-7	many	TGTGCCAGCAGTGAAGCCTCCCGACTGGAGCAGTACTTC	CASSEASRLEQYF
TRBV10-1	-	TRBJ2-2	-	TGCGCCAGCAGTGCGGCCAGGGGTTCCGGGGAGCTGTTTTTT	CASSAARGSGELFF
TRBV7-2	-	TRBJ1-5	many	TGTGCCAGCAGCTTGCACGGAGGGGGTAGCAATCAGCCCCAGCATTTT	CASSLHGGGSNQPQHF
TRBV7-2	TRBD2	TRBJ2-1	many	TGTGCCAGCAGCCCACTAGCGGGGTCCTACAATGAGCAGTTCTTC	CASSPLAGSYNEQFF
TRBV2	-	TRBJ1-6	-	TGTGCCAGCAGTGGGGCAGGGAGAAGGGGTTTTAATTCACCCCTCCACTTT	CASSGAGRRGFNSPLHF
TRBV19	TRBD1	TRBJ2-1	-	TGTGCCAGTAGTCCCGGGACAGGGTTTCGCTCCTACAATGAGCAGTTCTTC	CASSPGTGFRSYNEQFF
TRBV19	-	TRBJ1-2	-	TGTGCCAGTGGTCGGGCCCCGCTTAACTATGGCTACACCTTC	CASGRAPLNYGYTF
TRBV30	-	TRBJ2-7	-	TGTGCCTGGAGTTCGCGAGTGGTCGACGAGCAGTACTTC	CAWSSRVVDEQYF
TRBV6-1	TRBD1	TRBJ1-1	many	TGTGCCAGCGGGGGACAGAAGAACACTGAAGCTTTCTTT	CASGGQKNTEAFF
TRBV2	TRBD2	TRBJ2-1	many	TGTGCCAGCAGTGATTTGGGACGGGGGGTCTACAATGAGCAGTTCTTC	CASSDLGRGVYNEQFF
TRBV7-7	-	TRBJ2-2	many	TGTGCTAGCAGCCTGGACAGATCGAACACCGGGGAGCTGTTTTTT	CASSLDRSNTGELFF
TRBV5-6	-	TRBJ1-6	few	TGTGCCAGCAGCTTACAGGTTAATTCACCCCTCCACTTT	CASSLQVNSPLHF
TRBV2	-	TRBJ1-3	many	TGTGCCAGCAGTGGGGGGCCTGGAAACACCATATATTTT	CASSGGPGNTIYF
TRBV20-1	-	TRBJ2-1	many	TGCAGTGCTGAGCCGGGAGTGGGTAATGAGCAGTTCTTC	CSAEPGVGNEQFF
TRBV10-3	-	TRBJ2-1	many	TGTGCCATCAGCGAACTTGTAAATGAGCAGTTCTTC	CAISELVNEQFF
TRBV2	-	TRBJ2-5	many	TGTGCCAGCAGGCTGGGCTTTAAAGAGACCCAGTACTTC	CASRLGFKETQYF
TRBV11-3	-	TRBJ2-1	many	TGTGCCAGCACCCTGCAAAGCTCCTACAATGAGCAGTTCTTC	CASTLQSSYNEQFF
TRBV3-1	-	TRBJ2-2	few	TGTGCCAGCAGCCAAGTCGGCAGGGTATCCGGGGAGCTGTTTTTT	CASSQVGRVSGELFF
TRBV20-1	-	TRBJ2-2	-	TGCAGTGCTAGAGATCGGAACACCGGGGAGCTGTTTTTT	CSARDRNTGELFF
TRBV19	-	TRBJ2-7	few	TGTGCCAGTAGTAAGGGTAGCGAATTCTACGAGCAGTACTTC	CASSKGSEFYEQYF
TRBV7-9	TRBD1	TRBJ2-7	many	TGTGCCAGCAGCTCGGACAGGGTCTACGAGCAGTACTTC	CASSSDRVYEQYF
TRBV29-1	TRBD1	TRBJ2-2	-	TGCAGCGTTGGCCCGGACAGGTCACCGGACGCCGGGGAGCTGTTTTTT	CSVGPDRSPDAGELFF
TRBV25-1	-	TRBJ2-3	many	TGTGCCAGCAGTGAATCCCATCTTGACAGGTCTAGCACAGATACGCAGTATTTT	CASSESHLDRSSTDTQYF
TRBV5-6	-	TRBJ2-3	many	TGTGCCAGCAACGAGCGGTCAGATACGCAGTATTTT	CASNERSDTQYF
TRBV27	-	TRBJ1-5	few	TGTGCCAGCGGGGCGCGGTTTAATAGCAATCAGCCCCAGCATTTT	CASGARFNSNQPQHF
TRBV7-9	-	TRBJ2-5	few	TGTGCCAGCAGCTTAGGAGGTCCCAGGGGACTATTTGGTGGCCAAGAGACCCAGTACTTC	CASSLGGPRGLFGGQETQYF
TRBV20-1	TRBD2	TRBJ2-5	many	TGCAGTGCCCAGAGCGGGACGGCCCAGTACTTC	CSAQSGTAQYF
TRBV29-1	-	TRBJ2-3	many	TGCAGCGTTGCCCCCGGGGCCGGGAGAGGAGGCTGGGGCACAGATACGCAGTATTTT	CSVAPGAGRGGWGTDTQYF
TRBV29-1	-	TRBJ1-1	few	TGCAGCGTTGAGGGAGAGAACACTGAAGCTTTCTTT	CSVEGENTEAFF
TRBV7-7	-	TRBJ2-2	-	TGTGCTAGCACCTGGTTGGAGGTCGGGGAGCTGTTTTTT	CASTWLEVGELFF
TRBV7-9	TRBD1	TRBJ2-7	many	TGTGCCAGCAGCGCGCACCGAGGGGGCCGGCCGCCCTACGAGCAGTACTTC	CASSAHRGGRPPYEQYF
TRBV9	TRBD1	TRBJ2-3	-	TGTGCCAGCAGCGGACGACAGGGGGCGGGCACAGATACGCAGTATTTT	CASSGRQGAGTDTQYF
TRBV10-3	TRBD1	TRBJ1-6	-	TGTGCCATCGGACAGGGAGATTCACCCCTCCACTTT	CAIGQGDSPLHF